The 29 T cell receptor beta chains below all came from one sample that was sequenced in a study of T cell responses to AZD1222 COVID-19 vaccine. Some clones are missing from TCRdb's copy, which holds only in-frame ones; the method was immunoSEQ multiplex PCR. The table has about 140,000 clones, roughly 92% seen once. Sequenced here: peripheral blood, sampled on day 0 of AZD1222 vaccination. The receptors were sampled from an adult in good health.

The chain uses TRBV18 and TRBJ2-7; TRBD1 matches at 8 bases. The V gene's germline CDR1 is KGHSH and CDR2 LQKENI. J gave up 7 bases and V 3 bases, and 5 bases lay outside the gene matches. The CDR3 runs to 13 residues. In DNA form, the CDR3 reads TGTGCCAGCTCACCGTCCCGGGACAGGGAGCAGTACTTC. This translates into CASSPSRDREQYF.

This sequence joins TRBV2 and TRBJ1-3; a possible D gene is TRBD1 (5 bases). The CDR3 runs 14 residues. V was cut by 5 bases and J by 2 bases, with 10 bases left in between. Germline V gene sequence: CDR1 SNHLY, CDR2 FYNNEI. CDR3 DNA: TGTGCCAGCAGTCCAGGGACGGCTGGAAACACCATATATTTT. This gives the protein CASSPGTAGNTIYF. The complete variable domain, with remaining parts taken from reference TRBV2 and TRBJ1-3, reads EPEVTQTPSHQVTQMGQEVILRCVPISNHLYFYWYRQILGQKVEFLVSFYNNEISEKSEIFDDQFSVERPDGSNFTLKIRSTKLEDSAMYFCASSPGTAGNTIYFGEGSWLTVV.

The chain has TRBV19 and TRBJ1-1; perhaps TRBD1 as D (5 bases). CDR1 and CDR2 (germline): LNHDA, SQIVND (reference sequence). The V end was cut by 10 bases, the J end by 4 bases, with 19 bases between. The CDR3 totals 14 residues. The CDR3 loop reads CATYNRGGGTEAFF. The DNA for the CDR3 is TGTGCCACATACAACCGTGGGGGTGGCACTGAAGCTTTCTTT.

The chain employs TRBV7-2 and TRBJ1-3; 10 bases fit TRBD1. Trimming took 0 bases from V and 4 from J; bases not matched to a gene: 6. Germline V CDR1 and CDR2: SGHTA, FQGNSA. The CDR3 has 17 amino acids. CDR3: CASSLALVTGGGNTIYF. The CDR3 DNA reads as TGTGCCAGCAGCTTAGCGCTCGTGACAGGGGGCGGAAACACCATATATTTT.

The chain joins TRBV7-9 to TRBJ2-7; 14 nucleotides match TRBD2. Losses at the gene ends were 3 bases for V and 7 bases for J; bases not matched to a gene: 8. CDR1 and CDR2 (germline): SEHNR, FQNEAQ (reference sequence). The CDR3 length is 16 residues. CDR3 sequence (DNA): TGTGCCAGCAGCTTGGGGTTTGGGACTAGCGGGAGTGAGCAGTACTTC. Encoded protein: CASSLGFGTSGSEQYF.

The V gene is TRBV14, the J gene TRBJ2-7; D remains unclear. CDR3 length equals 15 residues. In germline, CDR1 is SGHDN, CDR2 FVKESK. Trimming left V 4 bases short and J 0 bases short, with 13 bases between. The CDR3 sequence: CASSPRLTFSYEQYF. The CDR3 DNA is TGTGCCAGCAGCCCAAGGCTTACTTTCTCCTACGAGCAGTACTTC.

This clone was recorded only once. The chain carries TRBV15 and TRBJ2-3, with TRBD2 matching over 8 bases. CDR1 and CDR2 (germline): LNHNV, YYDKDF (reference sequence). CDR3 length equals 18 residues. V dropped 0 bases and J dropped 3; count of bases not matched to a gene: 11. The CDR3 region is CATSRDPPASGPTDTQYF. The CDR3 nucleotides are TGTGCCACCAGCAGAGATCCTCCTGCTAGCGGGCCTACAGATACGCAGTATTTT.

The chain recombines TRBV2 with TRBJ1-1; D gene ambiguous. Germline CDR1 SNHLY, CDR2 FYNNEI. The CDR3 consists of 14 residues. The V end was cut by 5 bases, the J end by 1 base, with 11 bases between. In nucleotides, the CDR3 is TGTGCCAGCAGTCAGGTTCGTGCGAACACTGAAGCTTTCTTT. Its protein product is CASSQVRANTEAFF.

This rearrangement joins TRBV6-5 to TRBJ1-5; 10 bases line up with TRBD1. V was clipped by 5 bases and J by 6 bases; unmatched bases: 4. The length of the CDR3 is 14 residues. Germline CDR1 is MNHEY and CDR2 is SVGAGI. The chain's CDR3 is CASSTGQGGQPQHF. The CDR3 nucleotides read TGTGCCAGCAGTACTGGACAGGGGGGTCAGCCCCAGCATTTT.

The V call is TRBV12-3 or TRBV12-4, the J call TRBJ1-2, with a possible D match to TRBD1 (5 bases). Trimming stripped 3 bases from V and 4 bases from J, with 9 bases between. The CDR3 runs 13 residues. DNA for the CDR3: TGTGCCAGCAGTTTGGGGGGAAGCTATGGCTACACCTTC. This sequence encodes CASSLGGSYGYTF.

The rearrangement links TRBV7-8 to TRBJ1-1; D call uncertain. The CDR3 runs to 16 residues. Trimming cost V 1 base and J 1 base, with 13 bases left between them. Germline lookup yields CDR1 SGHVS and CDR2 FQNEAQ. CDR3 protein: CASSLESGVGNTEAFF. The CDR3 DNA follows: TGTGCCAGCAGCTTAGAGAGTGGGGTCGGGAACACTGAAGCTTTCTTT.

The rearrangement links TRBV28 to TRBJ1-5; TRBD1 agrees at 7 bases. This CDR3 spans 14 amino acids. Germline V gene lookup returns CDR1 MDHEN and CDR2 SYDVKM. The J segment lost 3 bases and the V segment lost 6 bases, leaving 5 bases of the junction unmatched. CDR3 sequence (DNA): TGTGCCAGCAGCTCGACAGGGAACAATCAGCCCCAGCATTTT. Its translation: CASSSTGNNQPQHF.

The V gene is TRBV12-3 or TRBV12-4, the J gene TRBJ2-5; D remains ambiguous. This CDR3 spans 13 amino acids. V lost 3 bases, J lost 5 bases, and 10 bases lay in between. The CDR3 region has the DNA TGTGCCAGCAGTTTGGGCCTCGGGGAGACCCAGTACTTC. Translating it yields CASSLGLGETQYF.

The V and J genes are TRBV25-1 and TRBJ2-6; D is unclear. CDR1 is MGHDK and CDR2 is SYGVNS in the germline V gene. V was trimmed by 5 bases and J by 0 bases, leaving 17 bases between them. The CDR3 contains 18 residues. This CDR3 is CASSPFLEFSSGANVLTF. The CDR3 DNA reads TGTGCCAGCAGTCCCTTCCTGGAGTTTAGCTCTGGGGCCAACGTCCTGACTTTC.

The chain couples TRBV18 to TRBJ1-6; the D is unclear. CDR3 size: 15 residues. The germline V gene has CDR1 KGHSH and CDR2 LQKENI. V was shortened by 1 base and J by 5 bases, with 9 bases between the two germline ends. Written as DNA, the CDR3 is TGTGCCAGCTCACCACAGGGTTTCGATAATTCACCCCTCCACTTT. It is translated as CASSPQGFDNSPLHF.

The chain employs TRBV9 and TRBJ2-7; 14 bases line up with TRBD2. Looked up from germline, CDR1 is SGDLS and CDR2 is YYNGEE. V gave up 4 bases and J gave up 5 bases; unmatched junction bases: 5. This CDR3 region has 15 residues. As DNA, the CDR3 is TGTGCCAGCAGCCCAGGGACTAGCGGGGGAGACGAGCAGTACTTC. This codes for CASSPGTSGGDEQYF.

The V gene is TRBV5-5, the J gene TRBJ1-1, with D possibly TRBD1 on 5 matching bases. The CDR3 is 14 residues long. CDR1 is SGHKS and CDR2 is YYEKEE in the germline V gene (reference sequence). V lost 4 bases and J lost 3, with 13 bases in between. The CDR3, as DNA: TGTGCCAGCAGCCTTCAGGGTGGGGACACTGAAGCTTTCTTT. Translated, it gives CASSLQGGDTEAFF.

This clone has a single count. V usage is TRBV5-4 and J usage is TRBJ1-1, with no clear D. CDR1 and CDR2 from the germline V gene are SGHNT and YYREEE (reference sequence). V was shortened by 4 bases and J by 1 base, with 8 bases between the two germline ends. The CDR3 length is 13 residues. Here the CDR3 reads CASSRATNTEAFF. The CDR3 region has the DNA TGTGCCAGCAGCCGGGCTACGAACACTGAAGCTTTCTTT.

The gene calls are TRBV10-3 and TRBJ1-1; no clear D. V was shortened by 2 bases and J by 5 bases, with 12 bases between the two germline ends. From germline, CDR1 is ENHRY and CDR2 SYGVKD. CDR3 length: 14 residues. CDR3: CAISETTWRTEAFF. The CDR3 DNA follows: TGTGCCATCAGTGAGACTACTTGGAGGACTGAAGCTTTCTTT.

The CDR3: CASSPGLAGGIYEQYF. In nucleotides, the CDR3 is TGTGCCAGCAGCCCCGGACTAGCGGGGGGCATTTACGAGCAGTACTTC. The chain joins TRBV5-8 to TRBJ2-7; TRBD2 matches at 14 bases. Germline assignment: CDR1 SGHTS and CDR2 YDEGEE. The CDR3 totals 16 residues. With V trimmed by 4 bases and J by 4 bases, 7 bases remained unmatched.

V and J are TRBV5-1 and TRBJ1-4; D is unclear. The germline CDR1 and CDR2 sequences are SGHRS and YFSETQ. The V and J ends lost 0 bases and 3 bases respectively, with 36 bases between them. This CDR3 is 24 amino acids long. The CDR3 DNA follows: TGCGCCAGCAGCTTGGATCATTCGGGAACAGAAGATCATCTGGTTACGGTGGCTAATGAAAAACTGTTTTTT. Translating it yields CASSLDHSGTEDHLVTVANEKLFF.

V is TRBV5-1 and J is TRBJ1-2; D is unresolved. Germline assignment: CDR1 SGHRS and CDR2 YFSETQ. This CDR3 is 13 amino acids long. Trimming shortened V by 1 base and J by 4 bases, and 8 bases separated the two germline ends. As DNA, the CDR3 is TGCGCCAGCAGCTTGAGCAGTACCTATGGCTACACCTTC. This sequence encodes CASSLSSTYGYTF.

The J gene is TRBJ1-6, the V gene TRBV5-6, with D possibly matching TRBD1 (6 bases). Germline assignment: CDR1 SGHDT and CDR2 YYEEEE. V shed 5 bases and J shed 17 bases, with 23 bases lying between them. The CDR3 runs 14 residues. Here the CDR3 DNA reads TGTGCCAGCAGTTCTTCAGGACAGCCCCTTTCGGTCCACTTT. It yields the protein CASSSSGQPLSVHF.

V and J are TRBV6-1 and TRBJ2-7; D gene uncertain. In germline, CDR1 is MNHNS, CDR2 SASEGT. The CDR3 extends over 13 amino acids. Trimming stripped 2 bases from V and 4 bases from J, with 9 bases between. The CDR3: CASSEQLWYEQYF. CDR3 sequence (DNA): TGTGCCAGCAGTGAACAGTTATGGTACGAGCAGTACTTC.

The rearrangement joins TRBV7-2 to TRBJ2-7; D is undetermined. Per the germline V gene, CDR1 is SGHTA and CDR2 is FQGNSA. This CDR3 has 14 amino acids. Trimming took 2 bases from V and 2 from J, leaving 10 bases between them. The CDR3, as DNA: TGTGCCAGCAGCTTACTGGGTTCAACCTACGAGCAGTACTTC. It is translated as CASSLLGSTYEQYF.

The chain couples TRBV6-5 to TRBJ2-3; D is perhaps TRBD1 (5 bases). There are 13 residues in the CDR3. The germline gives CDR1 MNHEY, CDR2 SVGAGI. V was shortened by 8 bases and J by 6 bases, with 15 bases between the two germline ends. DNA for the CDR3: TGTGCCAGCGGATACTCGACAGTCGATACGCAGTATTTT. As protein: CASGYSTVDTQYF.

The table lists this clone with a count of one. This rearrangement joins TRBV7-9 to TRBJ2-1; D tentatively fits TRBD1 or TRBD2 (5 bases each). V was clipped by 5 bases and J by 4 bases, with 15 bases between them. This CDR3 spans 15 amino acids. The germline V gene has CDR1 SEHNR and CDR2 FQNEAQ (reference sequence). CDR3 loop: CASSGGPAPYNEQFF. DNA for the CDR3: TGTGCCAGCAGCGGGGGTCCCGCCCCGTACAATGAGCAGTTCTTC.

This chain links TRBV5-8 with TRBJ1-1; no clear D gene. Germline V CDR1 and CDR2: SGHTS, YDEGEE. V lost 0 bases and J 0 bases, leaving 6 bases between the germline ends. The CDR3 has 14 residues. The CDR3 DNA reads TGTGCCAGCAGCTTGGAATTACTGAACACTGAAGCTTTCTTT. The encoded protein is CASSLELLNTEAFF.

The V call is TRBV2, the J call TRBJ2-5; 11 positions agree with TRBD1. The CDR3 is 16 amino acids. The germline gives CDR1 SNHLY, CDR2 FYNNEI. V lost 4 bases, J lost 5 bases, and 9 bases stayed unmatched. Written as DNA, the CDR3 is TGTGCCAGCAGTGGGTTCGGGACAGGGGGTGCCGAGACCCAGTACTTC. This codes for CASSGFGTGGAETQYF.